Listed here are 20 T cell receptor beta chains from one sample, sequenced in a study of OX40 agonist ivuxolimab in advanced cancers. The repertoire was sequenced with immunoSEQ multiplex PCR; TCRdb's copy has only in-frame clones and lacks some. The repertoire has roughly 73,000 clones, around 82% of them found once; the top ten carry over 2%. The sequencing here drew on CD4+ or CD8+ T cells sorted from blood, taken in a trial of the OX40 agonist ivuxolimab. These receptors were taken from an adult with an advanced solid tumor such as melanoma, head and neck, liver or kidney cancer.

V gene TRBV5-1 combines with J gene TRBJ1-4; D perhaps matches TRBD1 (5 bases). Germline V gene data show CDR1 as SGHRS and CDR2 as YFSETQ. CDR3 length: 14 residues. V was cut by 4 bases and J by 8 bases, with 15 bases left in between. CDR3 DNA: TGCGCCAGCAGCCCCGGGTCCTGGGGGGAAAAACTGTTTTTT. Encoded protein: CASSPGSWGEKLFF.

This clone rates as medium-sized. V gene TRBV27 combines with J gene TRBJ2-7; TRBD2 agrees at 11 bases. Germline assignment: CDR1 MNHEY and CDR2 SMNVEV (reference sequence). Trimming at V came to 5 bases and at J to 5 bases, leaving 5 bases not matched to a gene. This CDR3 is built from 14 residues. The CDR3 region has the DNA TGTGCCAGCAGTCCGCTAGCGGGAGGTCACGAGCAGTACTTC. Its translation: CASSPLAGGHEQYF.

V gene TRBV18 combines with J gene TRBJ2-5, with TRBD1 as a possible D gene (5 bases). From germline, CDR1 is KGHSH and CDR2 LQKENI. The CDR3 has 16 amino acids. V lost 2 bases, J lost 2 bases, and 15 bases lay in between. The CDR3 nucleotides are TGTGCCAGCTCACCATTGGTGCAGGGATCACAAGAGACCCAGTACTTC. This translates into CASSPLVQGSQETQYF. The whole variable domain, filled in from reference TRBV18 and TRBJ2-5, reads NAGVMQNPRHLVRRRGQEARLRCSPMKGHSHVYWYRQLPEEGLKFMVYLQKENIIDESGMPKERFSAEFPKEGPSILRIQQVVRGDSAAYFCASSPLVQGSQETQYFGPGTRLLVL.

The V call is TRBV5-6, the J call TRBJ1-3, with a possible D match to TRBD1 (5 bases). This CDR3 comprises 15 residues. Deletions cut 1 base from V and 2 bases from J, with 10 bases between. Germline loops: CDR1 SGHDT, CDR2 YYEEEE. The CDR3 loop is CASSLPTEAGNTIYF. CDR3 nucleotides: TGTGCCAGCAGCTTGCCGACAGAAGCTGGAAACACCATATATTTT.

The chain couples TRBV25-1 to TRBJ2-5; D possibly corresponds to TRBD1 (6 bases). The V end lost 1 base, the J end lost 2 bases, and 14 bases lay between the germline ends. The length of the CDR3 is 16 residues. Germline loops: CDR1 MGHDK, CDR2 SYGVNS. The CDR3 sequence: CASSEFRGGPQETQYF. For the CDR3, the DNA is TGTGCCAGCAGTGAATTCCGAGGGGGACCACAAGAGACCCAGTACTTC.

The rearrangement links TRBV7-2 to TRBJ2-7; either TRBD1 or TRBD2 may supply D (6 bases each). The CDR3 covers 16 residues. Germline CDR1 and CDR2: SGHTA and FQGNSA. V dropped 2 bases and J dropped 2 bases, with 16 bases sitting between them. The CDR3 bases are TGTGCCAGCAGCTTACCGGGGGCCCCAAACCCCTACGAGCAGTACTTC. It translates to CASSLPGAPNPYEQYF.

This rearrangement joins TRBV7-9 to TRBJ2-3; the D is unclear. The CDR3 contains 12 residues. Germline CDR1 is SEHNR and CDR2 is FQNEAQ (reference sequence). Trimming stripped 6 bases from V and 5 bases from J, with 9 bases between. CDR3 coding DNA: TGTGCCAGCAGTCCCGCCCAAGATACGCAGTATTTT. Its translation is CASSPAQDTQYF.

V usage is TRBV10-1 and J usage is TRBJ2-5, with 12 bases aligning to TRBD1. The CDR3 consists of 17 residues. The germline CDR1 and CDR2 sequences are WNHNN and SYGVQD (reference sequence). V shed 4 bases and J 5 bases; nucleotides not matched to a gene: 11. The CDR3 sequence is CASSGKPGQGARETQYF. In DNA, the CDR3 is TGCGCCAGCAGTGGAAAACCGGGACAGGGGGCAAGGGAGACCCAGTACTTC.

The chain couples TRBV11-1 to TRBJ2-3; 7 nucleotides match TRBD2. CDR1 and CDR2 from the germline V gene are SGHAT and FQDESV (reference sequence). The V gene end was trimmed by 8 bases and the J gene end by 4 bases; junction bases not matched to a gene: 12. The CDR3 spans 15 residues. Written as DNA, the CDR3 is TGTGCCAGCCGAACGAGGGGCGCGGGAGCAGATACGCAGTATTTT. It yields the protein CASRTRGAGADTQYF.

Here the CDR3 DNA reads TGTGCCAGTAGTATTGGTTTGGAGGACTATGGCTACACCTTC. It yields the protein CASSIGLEDYGYTF. The J gene is TRBJ1-2, the V gene TRBV19; no reliable D call. Trimming took off 3 bases at V and 3 bases at J, with 11 bases between the two ends. From germline, CDR1 is LNHDA and CDR2 SQIVND (reference sequence). The CDR3 has 14 residues. Full variable domain (missing parts from reference TRBV19 and TRBJ1-2): DGGITQSPKYLFRKEGQNVTLSCEQNLNHDAMYWYRQDPGQGLRLIYYSQIVNDFQKGDIAEGYSVSREKKESFPLTVTSAQKNPTAFYLCASSIGLEDYGYTFGSGTRLTVV.

The chain recombines TRBV7-2 with TRBJ2-5; D ambiguous. Germline CDR1 is SGHTA and CDR2 is FQGNSA. V was trimmed by 3 bases and J by 4 bases, leaving 6 bases between them. The CDR3 sequence is 12 residues long. The CDR3 nucleotides are TGTGCCAGCAGCTTCTCTGGAGAGACCCAGTACTTC. Translating gives CASSFSGETQYF.

J is TRBJ1-3 and V is TRBV7-2; the match to TRBD1 covers 8 bases. Germline V gene sequence: CDR1 SGHTA, CDR2 FQGNSA. The CDR3 runs to 16 residues. Germline trimming cut 5 bases from V and 4 bases from J; bases unmatched to any gene: 10. The CDR3 sequence: CASSPRTGSFGNTIYF. CDR3 DNA sequence: TGTGCCAGCAGCCCACGGACAGGGAGCTTCGGAAACACCATATATTTT.

The CDR3 DNA follows: TGCGCCAGCAGCCAAGGGGCAGGAAGGACAGCGTCAGATACGCAGTATTTT. This codes for CASSQGAGRTASDTQYF. The chain combines TRBV4-3 with TRBJ2-3; the D gene is possibly TRBD1 (6 bases). Germline CDR1 LGHNA, CDR2 YSLEER. Trimming cost V 1 base and J 4 bases, with 18 bases left between them. The CDR3 extends over 17 amino acids.

The chain has TRBV28 and TRBJ2-7; TRBD1 matches 7 bases. Germline V CDR1 and CDR2: MDHEN, SYDVKM. J gave up 2 bases and V 3 bases, and 4 bases lay outside the gene matches. This CDR3 has 14 residues. CDR3 in DNA: TGTGCCAGCAGTTTCGGACAGGCCCCCTACGAGCAGTACTTC. Translation gives CASSFGQAPYEQYF. The full variable domain, completed using reference TRBV28 and TRBJ2-7, is DVKVTQSSRYLVKRTGEKVFLECVQDMDHENMFWYRQDPGLGLRLIYFSYDVKMKEKGDIPEGYSVSREKKERFSLILESASTNQTSMYLCASSFGQAPYEQYFGPGTRLTVT.

This clone was picked up many times. The chain's CDR3 is CASRSRQGVRQPQHF. The CDR3 nucleotides are TGTGCCAGCAGATCCCGACAGGGAGTAAGGCAGCCCCAGCATTTT. The genes are TRBV28 and TRBJ1-5, with 7 bases aligning to TRBD1. Germline CDR1 and CDR2: MDHEN and SYDVKM. There are 15 residues in the CDR3. V dropped 6 bases and J dropped 7; count of bases not matched to a gene: 12.

The V gene is TRBV5-8, the J gene TRBJ2-2; D perhaps matches TRBD1 (5 bases). Germline CDR1 reads SGHTS; CDR2 reads YDEGEE. This CDR3 has 15 residues. Trimming removed 4 bases at V and 0 bases at J, with 10 bases between. The CDR3 bases are TGTGCCAGCAGCCTCCCCAGGGCGAACACCGGGGAGCTGTTTTTT. Amino acids: CASSLPRANTGELFF.

The chain has TRBV28 and TRBJ1-1; possibly TRBD1 for D (6 bases). The CDR3 runs to 16 residues. Germline V CDR1 and CDR2: MDHEN, SYDVKM. Trimming removed 3 bases at V and 4 bases at J, with 18 bases between. The CDR3 DNA follows: TGTGCCAGCAGTTTGATAGACAGGTTCCCCGGCACTGAAGCTTTCTTT. This encodes CASSLIDRFPGTEAFF. Based on the CDR3 plus reference TRBV28 and TRBJ1-1, the full variable domain is DVKVTQSSRYLVKRTGEKVFLECVQDMDHENMFWYRQDPGLGLRLIYFSYDVKMKEKGDIPEGYSVSREKKERFSLILESASTNQTSMYLCASSLIDRFPGTEAFFGQGTRLTVV.

The chain carries TRBV11-3 and TRBJ2-1, with a possible D match to TRBD2 (6 bases). V gave up 1 base and J gave up 7 bases, with 8 bases separating them. The CDR3 sequence is 13 residues long. Germline V gene lookup returns CDR1 SGHNT and CDR2 YENEEA. Here the CDR3 reads CASSLGGVNEQFF. In DNA form, the CDR3 reads TGTGCCAGCAGCTTAGGGGGGGTTAATGAGCAGTTCTTC.

The chain joins TRBV7-8 to TRBJ2-1; 14 positions match TRBD2. J was trimmed by 10 bases and V by 3 bases; bases with no gene match: 8. CDR1 is SGHVS, CDR2 FQNEAQ, per germline. The CDR3 has 16 residues. CDR3: CASSFGLAGGGPEQFF. CDR3 bases: TGTGCCAGCAGCTTTGGACTAGCGGGGGGCGGTCCCGAGCAGTTCTTC.

The gene calls are TRBV7-7 and TRBJ2-3, with 8 bases that match TRBD2. V was pared by 5 bases and J by 6 bases, with 16 bases of the junction left unmatched. Germline V gene sequence: CDR1 SSHAT, CDR2 FNYEAQ (reference sequence). The CDR3 consists of 17 residues. The CDR3 DNA reads TGTGCCAGCAGCCCCCTCGTTTCAGCGGGAGCGTCCGATACGCAGTATTTT. Amino acids: CASSPLVSAGASDTQYF.